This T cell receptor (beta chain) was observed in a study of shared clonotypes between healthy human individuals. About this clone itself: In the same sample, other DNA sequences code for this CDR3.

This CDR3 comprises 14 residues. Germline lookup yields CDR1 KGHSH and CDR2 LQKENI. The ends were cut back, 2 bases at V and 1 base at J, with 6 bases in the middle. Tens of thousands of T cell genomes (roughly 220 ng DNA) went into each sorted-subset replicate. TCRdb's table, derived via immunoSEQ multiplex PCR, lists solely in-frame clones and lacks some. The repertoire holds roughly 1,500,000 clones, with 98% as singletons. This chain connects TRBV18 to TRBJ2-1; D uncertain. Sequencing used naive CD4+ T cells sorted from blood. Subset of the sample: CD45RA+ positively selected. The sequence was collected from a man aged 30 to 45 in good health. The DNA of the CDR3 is TGTGCCAGCTCACCAAGCGTTTCCTACAATGAGCAGTTCTTC. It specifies CASSPSVSYNEQFF.